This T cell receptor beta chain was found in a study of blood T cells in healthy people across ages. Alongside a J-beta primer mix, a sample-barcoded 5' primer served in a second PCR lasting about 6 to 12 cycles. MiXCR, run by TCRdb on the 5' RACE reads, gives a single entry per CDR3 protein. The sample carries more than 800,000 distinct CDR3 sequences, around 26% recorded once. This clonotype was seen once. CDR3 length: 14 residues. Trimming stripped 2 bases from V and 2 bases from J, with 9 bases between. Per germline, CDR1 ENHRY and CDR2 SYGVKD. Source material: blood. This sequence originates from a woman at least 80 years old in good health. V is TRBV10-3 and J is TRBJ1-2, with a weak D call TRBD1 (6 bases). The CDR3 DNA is TGTGCCATCAGTGAGGCGGACAGAAACTATGGCTACACCTTC. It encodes CAISEADRNYGYTF.